Included here is one TCR beta chain sequence, with context. Its antigen is currently unknown. Donors, without exception, were Caucasian adults residing in Nashville, Tennessee. The data were taken from a study of shared clonotypes between healthy human individuals. In the study overall: CD4 naive and memory got three plates each, CD8 naive two, CD8 memory one.

Study conclusions and caveats: Non-shared clonotypes displayed generation probabilities falling below those of clonotypes present in all four donors. Researchers found naive subsets generally carried larger estimated richness than memory subsets.

CDR3 length: 15 residues. J gave up 7 bases and V 0 bases, and 6 bases lay outside the gene matches. Looked up from germline, CDR1 is KGHSY and CDR2 is FQNENV. Generated by immunoSEQ multiplex PCR, the TCRdb table keeps only in-frame clones and is missing some. The table lists 600,000 to 750,000 clones, roughly 70% of them singletons, with 1.5% to 2% in the top ten. The chain uses TRBV16 and TRBJ2-7; 10 bases are shared with TRBD2. Sequenced sample: memory CD4+ T cells sorted from blood. As to subset: CD45RA-negative fraction. This receptor was obtained from a woman aged 25 to 39 in good health. CDR3 in amino acids: CASSQSPAGGNEQYF. As DNA, the CDR3 is TGTGCCAGCAGCCAATCGCCAGCGGGAGGGAATGAGCAGTACTTC.